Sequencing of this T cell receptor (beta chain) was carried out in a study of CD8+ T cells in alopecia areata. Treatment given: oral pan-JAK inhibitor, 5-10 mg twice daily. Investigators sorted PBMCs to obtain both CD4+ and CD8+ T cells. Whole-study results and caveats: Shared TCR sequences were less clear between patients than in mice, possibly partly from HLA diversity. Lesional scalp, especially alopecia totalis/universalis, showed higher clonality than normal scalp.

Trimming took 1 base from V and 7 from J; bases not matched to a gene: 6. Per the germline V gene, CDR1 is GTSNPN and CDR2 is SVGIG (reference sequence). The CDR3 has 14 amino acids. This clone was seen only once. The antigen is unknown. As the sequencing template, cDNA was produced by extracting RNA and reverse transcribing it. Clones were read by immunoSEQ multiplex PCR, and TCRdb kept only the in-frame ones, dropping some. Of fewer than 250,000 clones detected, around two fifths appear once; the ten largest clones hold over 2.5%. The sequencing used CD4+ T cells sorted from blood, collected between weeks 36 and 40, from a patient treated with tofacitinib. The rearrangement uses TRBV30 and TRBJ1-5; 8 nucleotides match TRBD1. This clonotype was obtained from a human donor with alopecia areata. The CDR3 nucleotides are TGTGCCTGGAGTGGGACAGGGCTACGGCAGCCCCAGCATTTT. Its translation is CAWSGTGLRQPQHF.